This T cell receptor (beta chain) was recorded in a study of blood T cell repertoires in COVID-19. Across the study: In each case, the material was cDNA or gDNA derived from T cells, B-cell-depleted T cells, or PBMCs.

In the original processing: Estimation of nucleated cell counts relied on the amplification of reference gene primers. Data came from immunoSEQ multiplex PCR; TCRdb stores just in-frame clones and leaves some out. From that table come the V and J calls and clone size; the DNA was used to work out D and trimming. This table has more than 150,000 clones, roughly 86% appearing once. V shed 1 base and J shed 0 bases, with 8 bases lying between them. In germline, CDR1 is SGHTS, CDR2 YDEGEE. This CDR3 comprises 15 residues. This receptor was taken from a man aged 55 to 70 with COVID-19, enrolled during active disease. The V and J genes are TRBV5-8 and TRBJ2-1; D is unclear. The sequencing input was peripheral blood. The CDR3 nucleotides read TGTGCCAGCAGCTTGTTTCAGAACTCCTACAATGAGCAGTTCTTC. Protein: CASSLFQNSYNEQFF.